The table lists the clone carrying this T cell receptor beta chain with a few counts. Its antigen is not identified. These data come from a study of beta chain features in type 1 diabetes. Whole-study results and caveats: The naive, central memory and Treg TCRB repertoires of patients appeared to be more similar to one another than those of healthy donors.

Every donor provided one heparinised blood draw, which averaged around 120 mL. The investigators reverse transcribed all of the isolated RNA, so they sequenced expressed TCRB transcripts. Produced via immunoSEQ multiplex PCR; TCRdb's table is partial and in-frame only. Among 850,000 to 900,000 clones listed, around a sixth were seen once. The sample was naive CD4+ T cells from blood. The receptor was derived from a woman younger than 35 in good health.

CDR3 in amino acids: CAIRGVGTEAFF. The CDR3, as DNA: TGTGCCATCAGAGGGGTGGGCACTGAAGCTTTCTTT. This chain connects TRBV10-3 to TRBJ1-1, with a tentative D call TRBD1 (5 bases). Germline V gene sequence: CDR1 ENHRY, CDR2 SYGVKD. Trimming pared 6 bases from V and 4 bases from J, leaving 9 bases between. This CDR3 contains 12 residues.